Listed below are T cell receptor beta chains from one sample, sequenced in a study of blood T cell repertoires in COVID-19. Sequenced by immunoSEQ multiplex PCR; TCRdb stores in-frame clones only, minus some. The sample lists 100,000 to 110,000 clones; just under 80% were seen once. The sequenced material came from peripheral blood. All receptors come from a man between 65 and 79 years old with active or convalescent COVID-19. Each CDR3 is given with its conserved first and last residue. The D gene is left open where the match is weak. The size of a clone is reported for some rows only, either as once, few or many, or as a class for expanded clones.

TRBV9	NA	TRBJ2-7	NA	TGTGCCAGCAACCCACAGGGTGGTGGCGAGCAGTACTTC	CASNPQGGGEQYF
TRBV5-1	once	TRBJ1-3	NA	TGCGCCAGCAGCTTGGCCGCAGTCTCTGGAAACACCATATATTTT	CASSLAAVSGNTIYF
TRBV7-9	NA	TRBJ1-6	NA	TGTGCCAGCAGCTCAGGACTCTCCTATAATTCACCCCTCCACTTT	CASSSGLSYNSPLHF
TRBV7-3	NA	TRBJ2-3	TRBD2	TGTGCCAGCAGCTTAGGACTAGCCGCAGATACGCAGTATTTT	CASSLGLAADTQYF
TRBV3-1/TRBV3-2	NA	TRBJ2-7	NA	TGTGCCAGGAGGGATCATGAGTGGCACTACGAGCAGTACTTC	CARRDHEWHYEQYF
TRBV6-2/TRBV6-3	NA	TRBJ2-3	TRBD2	TGTGCCAGCAGCATTCGGGGACTAGCGGGAGAACGGAATACGCAGTATTTT	CASSIRGLAGERNTQYF
TRBV14	NA	TRBJ2-7	TRBD1	TGTGCCAGCAGCTACGGGACAGGGCCCTACGAGCAGTACTTC	CASSYGTGPYEQYF
TRBV28	NA	TRBJ1-6	NA	TGTGCCAGTTCCGGGGAGGGACGATCACCCCTCCACTTT	CASSGEGRSPLHF
TRBV18	NA	TRBJ2-3	TRBD2	TGTGCCAGCTCAGGCCTAGCGGGGGTCACAGATACGCAGTATTTT	CASSGLAGVTDTQYF
TRBV6-6	NA	TRBJ1-5	TRBD1	TGTGCCAGCAGGCCGGGACAGGGGGCTTGGCAGCCCCAGCATTTT	CASRPGQGAWQPQHF
TRBV3-1/TRBV3-2	NA	TRBJ1-2	NA	TGTGCCAGCAGCCAAGGGGTACAGGGCAGGGTGGGCTACACCTTC	CASSQGVQGRVGYTF
TRBV21-1	NA	TRBJ1-5	NA	TGTGCCAGCAGCAAACGATTAGGGACAGGGGATCAGCCCCAGCATTTT	CASSKRLGTGDQPQHF
TRBV19	many	TRBJ2-1	TRBD2	TGTGCCAGTAGTATAGACGCCGGGGAGGGGGAGCAGTTCTTC	CASSIDAGEGEQFF
TRBV29-1	NA	TRBJ1-1	NA	TGCAGCCCAATCCCAGGGGCCACTGAAGCTTTCTTT	CSPIPGATEAFF
TRBV5-4	NA	TRBJ2-2	TRBD2	TGTGCCAGCAGCTTGGCCGTGCTAGCGGGGGCCGGGGGGGAGCTGTTTTTT	CASSLAVLAGAGGELFF
TRBV6-2/TRBV6-3	NA	TRBJ2-2	NA	TGTGCCAGCACTTACCCTTGGGCAGTGAGCACCGGGGAGCTGTTTTTT	CASTYPWAVSTGELFF
TRBV5-4	once	TRBJ1-3	NA	TGTGCCAGCAGCTTAGACAGTTCTGGAAACACCATATATTTT	CASSLDSSGNTIYF
TRBV12-3/TRBV12-4	NA	TRBJ1-5	NA	TGTGCCAGCAGTCGCAGGGTTCTACAGCCCCAGCATTTT	CASSRRVLQPQHF
TRBV6-2/TRBV6-3	NA	TRBJ2-7	TRBD1	TGTGCCAGCAGTTCCCGACAGGGTTCCTACGAGCAGTACTTC	CASSSRQGSYEQYF
TRBV5-5	NA	TRBJ1-2	NA	TGTGCCAGCAGCTTGGAACAGGGTAGTGGCTACACCTTC	CASSLEQGSGYTF
TRBV6-5	NA	TRBJ2-5	NA	TGTGCCAGCAGTTACCGCGGGACTGGTAAAGAGACCCAGTACTTC	CASSYRGTGKETQYF
TRBV30	NA	TRBJ1-1	NA	TGTGCCTGGAGTGTCCAGGGGAACACTGAAGCTTTCTTT	CAWSVQGNTEAFF
TRBV30	NA	TRBJ2-4	NA	TGTGCCTGTCGACAGTTGGACATTCAGTACTTC	CACRQLDIQYF
TRBV29-1	NA	TRBJ2-2	NA	TGCAGCGTCGGGTTTCAAGGCACCGGGGAGCTGTTTTTT	CSVGFQGTGELFF
TRBV7-9	NA	TRBJ2-4	NA	TGTGCCAGCAGCCCCTCGGGGTGGGGGGAAAACATTCAGTACTTC	CASSPSGWGENIQYF
TRBV10-3	once	TRBJ2-7	TRBD2	TGTGCCATCAGTGAGTTGGGGGACTATTTCTTC	CAISELGDYFF
TRBV9	NA	TRBJ2-7	TRBD1	TGTGCCAGCAGCGATGGACAGGGGTCCTACGAGCAGTACTTC	CASSDGQGSYEQYF